This entry lists 3 T cell receptor beta chains sequenced from one sample in a study of CD8 T cells in ankylosing spondylitis. Study-level findings and limits: Made up of eight or nine highly homologous variants, a TCR beta motif appeared characteristic of ankylosing spondylitis blood.

These receptors' antigens are unknown. TCRdb passed the 5' RACE reads through MiXCR, listing each CDR3 protein once. The repertoire includes more than 650,000 distinct CDR3 sequences, about 10% of them detected once, and 0.51% sits in the top ten. The specimen was blood, either unsorted or a sorted T cell fraction (not recorded which). The receptor set was obtained from a male donor with ankylosing spondylitis.

This clonotype was found many times. The V and J genes are TRBV12-3 or TRBV12-4 and TRBJ1-2; D ambiguous. Trimming took off 5 bases at V and 6 bases at J, with 7 bases between the two ends. This CDR3 is 11 amino acids long. As DNA, the CDR3 is TGTGCCAGCAGTAGAGAGAATGGCTACACCTTC. Its protein product is CASSRENGYTF.

This clonotype has just a few counts. This sequence joins TRBV20-1 and TRBJ1-5, with D possibly matching TRBD1 (6 bases). The germline CDR1 and CDR2 sequences are DFQATT and SNEGSKA (reference sequence). CDR3 length: 15 amino acids. V lost 5 bases to trimming and J lost 0 bases, with 14 bases between them. In DNA, the CDR3 is TGCAGTGCTCCGTCCCGACAGGTTAGCAATCAGCCCCAGCATTTT. Residues: CSAPSRQVSNQPQHF.

This clonotype was detected a few times. The V gene is TRBV20-1, the J gene TRBJ2-3; D not resolved. The germline V and J ends were trimmed by 7 bases and 2 bases, with 10 bases remaining between them. CDR3 size: 12 residues. Germline V gene data show CDR1 as DFQATT and CDR2 as SNEGSKA (reference sequence). The CDR3 spells CSESQNTDTQYF. CDR3 coding DNA: TGCAGTGAATCCCAGAACACAGATACGCAGTATTTT.